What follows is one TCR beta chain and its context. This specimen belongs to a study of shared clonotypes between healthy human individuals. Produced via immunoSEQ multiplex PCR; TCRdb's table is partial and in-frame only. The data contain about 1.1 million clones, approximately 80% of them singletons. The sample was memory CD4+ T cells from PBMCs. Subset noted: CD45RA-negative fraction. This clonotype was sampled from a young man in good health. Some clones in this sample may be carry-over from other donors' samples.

CDR3 nucleotide sequence: TGTGCCAGCAGCTTAACGTCTAGCCCCTCCTACGAGCAGTACTTC. Translating gives CASSLTSSPSYEQYF. The chain is built from TRBV7-3 and TRBJ2-7, with a possible D match to TRBD2 (5 bases). V gave up 0 bases and J gave up 0 bases, with 9 bases separating them. Germline lookup yields CDR1 SGHTA and CDR2 FQGTGA. CDR3 size: 15 residues.